This TCR beta chain comes out of a study of T-cell reconstitution after alpha-beta-depleted transplantation in children. Regarding the study as a whole: Two months or so post-transplant, alpha-beta T cells reportedly derived from several hundred expanded graft clones. At the one-year point after transplant, T-cell counts and TCRbeta diversity were found to come mostly from T cells that had been newly produced.

Germline-derived CDR1 and CDR2 are SGDLS and YYNGEE. The CDR3 consists of 16 residues. The V gene lost 4 bases and the J gene lost 0 bases, with 15 bases spanning the gap. Preparation of the TCRbeta library was carried out with unique molecular identifiers. Each CDR3 protein is one row after TCRdb ran MiXCR on the PCR reads. The sample contains about 7,700 distinct CDR3 sequences, over 9.5% of which appear only once. With regard to this clonotype: What it binds is not known.

The material was PBMCs, mostly from graft donor cells, obtained 60 days after TCRalphabeta/CD19-depleted stem cell transplant. The rearrangement joins TRBV9 to TRBJ2-3, with D possibly matching TRBD1 (7 bases). This clonotype originated in a patient between 2 and 9 years old who had a stem cell transplant for inherited bone marrow failure, so the T cells may come from the graft donor. CDR3: CASSLMTGTSTDTQYF. The CDR3 DNA follows: TGTGCCAGCAGCTTAATGACAGGGACTAGCACAGATACGCAGTATTTT.